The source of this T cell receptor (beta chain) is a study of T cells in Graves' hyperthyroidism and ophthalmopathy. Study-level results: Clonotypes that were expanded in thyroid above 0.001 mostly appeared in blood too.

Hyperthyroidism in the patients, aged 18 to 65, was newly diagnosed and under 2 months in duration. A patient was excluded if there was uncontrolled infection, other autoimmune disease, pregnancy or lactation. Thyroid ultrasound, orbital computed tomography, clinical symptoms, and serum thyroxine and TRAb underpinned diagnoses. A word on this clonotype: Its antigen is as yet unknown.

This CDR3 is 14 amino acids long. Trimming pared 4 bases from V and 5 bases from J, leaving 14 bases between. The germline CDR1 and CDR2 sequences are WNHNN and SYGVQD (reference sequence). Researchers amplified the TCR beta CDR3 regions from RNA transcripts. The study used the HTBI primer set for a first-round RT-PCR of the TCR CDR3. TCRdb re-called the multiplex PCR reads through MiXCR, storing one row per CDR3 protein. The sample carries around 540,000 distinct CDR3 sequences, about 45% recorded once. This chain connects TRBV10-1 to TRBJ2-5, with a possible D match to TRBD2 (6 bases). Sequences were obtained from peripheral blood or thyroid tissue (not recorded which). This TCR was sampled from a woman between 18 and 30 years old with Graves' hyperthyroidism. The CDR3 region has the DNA TGCGCCAGCAGTGGGGATAGCGGAGAGGAGACCCAGTACTTC. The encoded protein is CASSGDSGEETQYF.